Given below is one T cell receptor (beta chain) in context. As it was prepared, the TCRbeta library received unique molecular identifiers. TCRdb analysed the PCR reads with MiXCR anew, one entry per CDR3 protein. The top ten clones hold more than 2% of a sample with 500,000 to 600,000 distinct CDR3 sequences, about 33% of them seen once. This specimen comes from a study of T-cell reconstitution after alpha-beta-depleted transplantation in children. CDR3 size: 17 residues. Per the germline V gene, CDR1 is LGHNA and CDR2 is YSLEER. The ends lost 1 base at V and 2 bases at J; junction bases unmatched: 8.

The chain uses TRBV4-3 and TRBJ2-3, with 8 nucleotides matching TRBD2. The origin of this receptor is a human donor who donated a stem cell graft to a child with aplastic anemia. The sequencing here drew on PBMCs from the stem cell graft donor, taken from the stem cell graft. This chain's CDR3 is CASSQVLAGALTDTQYF. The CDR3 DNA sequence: TGCGCCAGCAGCCAAGTGCTAGCGGGCGCCCTCACAGATACGCAGTATTTT.